This passage covers 11 T cell receptor beta chains from one sample sequenced in a study of blood T cell repertoires in COVID-19. Profiling relied on immunoSEQ multiplex PCR, and the TCRdb table lists in-frame clones only, not all of them. The sample shows 70,000 to 90,000 clones, 79% of them seen only once. Sequencing was done on a sample of peripheral blood. All receptors derive from a human donor in a cohort sampled during active COVID-19.

A few counts support this clone. The V and J genes are TRBV19 and TRBJ1-5, with unresolved D. Trimming left V 3 bases short and J 5 bases short, with 8 bases between. Germline V gene data show CDR1 as LNHDA and CDR2 as SQIVND (reference sequence). The CDR3 has 13 residues. The CDR3 nucleotides read TGTGCCAGTAGTATTCGAGGTTATCAGCCCCAGCATTTT. This gives the protein CASSIRGYQPQHF.

J is TRBJ1-1 and V is TRBV28; no reliable D call. The CDR3 is 17 residues long. Trimming removed 3 bases at V and 0 bases at J, with 17 bases between. The V gene's germline CDR1 is MDHEN and CDR2 SYDVKM. CDR3 coding DNA: TGTGCCAGCAGTTTGGTCATTACGGCCAGGTTGAACACTGAAGCTTTCTTT. This gives the protein CASSLVITARLNTEAFF.

The chain couples TRBV3-1 (or the pseudogene TRBV3-2) to TRBJ2-3; 12 positions agree with TRBD2. The junction had 4 bases not matched to a gene; V was cut back by 1 base and J by 5 bases. The germline V gene has CDR1 LGHDT and CDR2 YNNKEL (reference sequence). The CDR3 is made up of 16 amino acids. The CDR3, as DNA: TGTGCCAGCAGCCAAGCCGGACTAGCGGGACAAGATACGCAGTATTTT. Its translation: CASSQAGLAGQDTQYF.

The chain couples TRBV24-1 to TRBJ2-3; TRBD2 matches at 10 bases. The CDR3 is 13 residues long. V was pared by 9 bases and J by 5 bases, with 4 bases of the junction left unmatched. CDR1 KGHDR and CDR2 SFDVKD come from the germline V gene. In DNA, the CDR3 is TGTGCCACCGCTCTAGCGGGAGTAGATACGCAGTATTTT. It yields the protein CATALAGVDTQYF.

The V and J genes are TRBV10-1 and TRBJ2-1; 8 bases fit TRBD2. This CDR3 has 17 amino acids. CDR1 WNHNN and CDR2 SYGVQD come from the germline V gene (reference sequence). V lost 10 bases to trimming and J lost 9 bases; unmatched junction nucleotides: 23. CDR3 amino acids: CATHIQGGRNAYGEQFF. DNA for the CDR3: TGCGCCACCCATATCCAGGGCGGGAGGAATGCATACGGTGAGCAGTTCTTC.

This rearrangement joins TRBV6-4 to TRBJ2-2; D is perhaps TRBD2 (7 bases). The CDR3 spans 16 residues. From germline, CDR1 is MRHNA and CDR2 SNTAGT. V lost 5 bases and J 0 bases, leaving 13 bases between the germline ends. CDR3 in DNA: TGTGCCAGCAGTTGGGGAGGGACACCGAACACCGGGGAGCTGTTTTTT. Translation gives CASSWGGTPNTGELFF.

The rearrangement links TRBV6-2 or TRBV6-3 to TRBJ2-5; 11 nucleotides align to TRBD2. Trimming removed 4 bases from V and 0 bases from J; junction bases left unmatched: 4. Germline loops: CDR1 MNHEY, CDR2 SVGEGT. This CDR3 region has 16 residues. CDR3 in amino acids: CASSWTSGRHQETQYF. For the CDR3, the DNA is TGTGCCAGCAGTTGGACTAGCGGGCGCCACCAAGAGACCCAGTACTTC.

The chain recombines TRBV3-1 (or the pseudogene TRBV3-2) with TRBJ2-5; TRBD2 agrees at 14 bases. This CDR3 spans 21 amino acids. CDR1 is LGHDT, CDR2 YNNKEL, per germline (reference sequence). V lost 0 bases and J lost 3; bases outside the gene matches: 15. CDR3 bases: TGTGCCAGCAGCCAAGAAGACAGATGGGAGCGGACTAGCGGGAGGAAAGAGACCCAGTACTTC. Translated: CASSQEDRWERTSGRKETQYF.

This chain joins TRBV10-3 and TRBJ1-2; no firm D call. The V gene lost 0 bases and the J gene lost 4 bases, with 27 bases spanning the gap. The germline V gene has CDR1 ENHRY and CDR2 SYGVKD. This CDR3 region has 20 residues. DNA for the CDR3: TGTGCCATCAGTGAGTCTGGTAGCTACAACCTCCGAGGGAACGGCTATGGCTACACCTTC. Encoded protein: CAISESGSYNLRGNGYGYTF.

V is TRBV19 and J is TRBJ2-2; unclear D gene. The V end was cut by 1 base, the J end by 1 base, with 7 bases between. The germline gives CDR1 LNHDA, CDR2 SQIVND (reference sequence). The CDR3 has 15 residues. Here the CDR3 DNA reads TGTGCCAGTAGTATAGTGAACGGGAACACCGGGGAGCTGTTTTTT. Translation: CASSIVNGNTGELFF.

This clone has just one count. The CDR3 spells CASSQDVSAAYGYTF. DNA of the CDR3: TGTGCCAGCAGCCAAGATGTCAGCGCGGCCTATGGCTACACCTTC. The chain combines TRBV4-2 with TRBJ1-2; no reliable D call. CDR3 length: 15 residues. Trimming cost V 0 bases and J 4 bases, with 12 bases left between them. Germline lookup yields CDR1 LGHNA and CDR2 YNFKEQ.